These T cell receptor beta chains were read from a single sample in a study of T cell repertoires in cytomegalovirus infection. These TCRs are of unknown antigen specificity. TCRdb passed the reads through MiXCR, listing each CDR3 protein once. The table records roughly 220,000 distinct CDR3 sequences, around 40% of them present only once. The material sequenced was CD8+ T cells from cultured PBMCs, taken from culture after CMV antigen stimulation. All receptors come from a human donor in good health (CMV status not recorded). Some clones in this sample may be carry-over from other donors' samples. Each CDR3 is given with its conserved first and last residue. D genes are given only for firm matches. The size of a clone is reported for some rows only, either as once, few or many, or as a class for expanded clones.

TRBV27	TRBJ2-1	.	TRBD2	TGTGCCAGCAGTTTAGCCAGCGGGAGTTCTAATGAGCAGTTCTTC	CASSLASGSSNEQFF
TRBV28	TRBJ2-3	few	TRBD1	TGTGCCAGCAGTCCCAGGGGGCGCGTTATAGATACGCAGTATTTT	CASSPRGRVIDTQYF
TRBV5-6	TRBJ2-1	.	.	TGTGCCAGCAGCCCGTGGGCCCGGGGACCCTACAATGAGCAGTTCTTC	CASSPWARGPYNEQFF
TRBV19	TRBJ2-1	few	TRBD2	TGTGCCAGTAGTCCGGGGACTAGCGGGAGGGCCTATGAGCAGTTCTTC	CASSPGTSGRAYEQFF
TRBV29-1	TRBJ2-7	.	TRBD1	TGCAGCGTTGAGTCGGAAGGGGGCCTCCCCCACGAGCAGTACTTC	CSVESEGGLPHEQYF
TRBV29-1	TRBJ2-5	few	TRBD2	TGCAGCGTTGCAGCTAGCGGTAGGCAAGAGACCCAGTACTTC	CSVAASGRQETQYF
TRBV7-8	TRBJ1-5	.	.	TGTGCCAGCAGCTTATACGACAGGAATCAGCCCCAGCATTTT	CASSLYDRNQPQHF
TRBV30	TRBJ2-6	once	TRBD1	TGTGCCTGGAGGTCATGGCGACAGGGAACTGCTCGCGGGGCCAACGTCCTGACTTTC	CAWRSWRQGTARGANVLTF
TRBV6-1	TRBJ1-5	.	.	TGTGCCAGCAGTGAACCTAACGGACCAAATCAGCCCCAGCATTTT	CASSEPNGPNQPQHF
TRBV7-2	TRBJ2-7	.	TRBD2	TGTGCCAGCAGCTTCTCTAGCGGGAGAATTTACGAGCAGTACTTC	CASSFSSGRIYEQYF
TRBV7-8	TRBJ2-7	.	TRBD2	TGTGCCAGCAGCTTAGGAGGAACTGGGACTAGGGAGCAGTACTTC	CASSLGGTGTREQYF
TRBV7-9	TRBJ2-1	many	.	TGTGCCAGCAGCTTAATGGCGAGTGAGCAGTTCTTC	CASSLMASEQFF
TRBV27	TRBJ1-1	.	TRBD1	TGTGCCAGCAGTTTGTTGGACAGGGGGCTTAACACTGAAGCTTTCTTT	CASSLLDRGLNTEAFF
TRBV7-6	TRBJ1-1	few	TRBD1	TGTGCCAGCAGCCCAGGACAGGGGGTTGTCTTAACTGAAGCTTTCTTT	CASSPGQGVVLTEAFF
TRBV20-1	TRBJ1-2	few	.	TGCAGTGCCATCTATGGCTACACCTTC	CSAIYGYTF
TRBV7-6	TRBJ2-7	.	.	TGTGCCAGCAGCTGGGACCTTGTGGGGGCGCAGTACTTC	CASSWDLVGAQYF
TRBV20-1	TRBJ1-2	many	TRBD1	TGCAGTGCTCCAACAGGGGGAATCTGGAGGGGTGACGACTATGGCTACACCTTC	CSAPTGGIWRGDDYGYTF
TRBV7-6	TRBJ2-1	few	.	TGTGCCAGCAGCCAGAGGCCGAGTGGGTCAGCCAAATACAATGAGCAGTTCTTC	CASSQRPSGSAKYNEQFF
TRBV5-4	TRBJ1-2	.	.	TGTGCCAGCAGCAAGGAGCCCGACTATGGCTACACCTTC	CASSKEPDYGYTF
TRBV10-3	TRBJ2-1	few	TRBD1	TGTGCCATCAGTGAGTCGACGGGACAGAGATCCTACAATGAGCAGTTCTTC	CAISESTGQRSYNEQFF
TRBV15	TRBJ2-7	.	.	TGTGCCACCAGCAGAGTCCTAGCCACCTACGAGCAGTACTTC	CATSRVLATYEQYF
TRBV7-8	TRBJ2-7	many	.	TGTGCCAGCAGCTTAGCGAACACAGAGGGGGAGCAGTACTTC	CASSLANTEGEQYF
TRBV7-9	TRBJ2-1	few	TRBD2	TGTGCCAGCAGCTTAGGTTCTAGCGGGAGGTCAAGCTCCTACAATGAGCAGTTCTTC	CASSLGSSGRSSSYNEQFF
TRBV11-2	TRBJ2-7	.	TRBD2	TGTGCCAGCTACATCGGGGGGGGTAGATACGAGCAGTACTTC	CASYIGGGRYEQYF
TRBV7-8	TRBJ2-7	few	TRBD2	TGTGCCAGCAGCGGGCGGGAGGGCCTGGACGAGCAGTACTTC	CASSGREGLDEQYF
TRBV7-8	TRBJ2-2	few	.	TGTGCCAGCAGCTTACGGGGGGCTGCCACCGGGGAGCTGTTTTTT	CASSLRGAATGELFF
TRBV7-2	TRBJ2-2	many	.	TGTGCCAGCAGCTCCTACACCGGGGAGCTGTTTTTT	CASSSYTGELFF
TRBV19	TRBJ2-3	.	TRBD2	TGTGCCAGTAGTATAGGGCTAGCGGGGGCCTGGGGCACAGATACGCAGTATTTT	CASSIGLAGAWGTDTQYF
TRBV30	TRBJ1-1	.	TRBD1	TGTGCCTGGGACAGGGAAAGGAACACTGAAGCTTTCTTT	CAWDRERNTEAFF
TRBV5-1	TRBJ1-3	.	.	TGCGCCAGCACTAACGGGGGAAACACCATATATTTT	CASTNGGNTIYF
TRBV27	TRBJ1-5	.	.	TGTGCCAGCAGCCCCTCTTCGATTCAGCCCCAGCATTTT	CASSPSSIQPQHF
TRBV7-9	TRBJ1-2	.	.	TGTGCCAGCAGCTTAGCCACACACTATGGCTACACCTTC	CASSLATHYGYTF
TRBV19	TRBJ2-7	.	TRBD1	TGTGCCAGTAGTCCAAGGACAGGATACTACGAGCAGTACTTC	CASSPRTGYYEQYF